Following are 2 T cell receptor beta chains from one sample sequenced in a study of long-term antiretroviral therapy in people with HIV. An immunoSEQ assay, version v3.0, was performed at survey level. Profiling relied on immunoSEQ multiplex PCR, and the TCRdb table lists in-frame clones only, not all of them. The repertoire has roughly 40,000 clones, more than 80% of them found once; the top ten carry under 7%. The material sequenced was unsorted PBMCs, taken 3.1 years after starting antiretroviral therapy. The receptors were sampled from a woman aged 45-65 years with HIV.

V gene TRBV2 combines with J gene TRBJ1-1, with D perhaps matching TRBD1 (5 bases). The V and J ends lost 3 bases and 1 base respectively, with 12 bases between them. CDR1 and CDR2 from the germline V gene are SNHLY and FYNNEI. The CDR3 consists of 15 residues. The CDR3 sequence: CASSDPQGGNTEAFF. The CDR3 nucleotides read TGTGCCAGCAGTGATCCGCAGGGAGGGAACACTGAAGCTTTCTTT.

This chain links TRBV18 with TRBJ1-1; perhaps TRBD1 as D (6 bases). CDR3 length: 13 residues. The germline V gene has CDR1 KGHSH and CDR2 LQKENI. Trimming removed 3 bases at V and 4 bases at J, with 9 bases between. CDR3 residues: CASSPQGFTEAFF. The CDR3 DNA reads TGTGCCAGCTCACCGCAGGGGTTCACTGAAGCTTTCTTT.